Sequencing of this T cell receptor (beta chain) was carried out in a study of neurological immune-mediated disorders. Broader study findings: TCR clonal expansion peaked in HTLV-1-associated myelopathy patients and was lowest in multiple sclerosis patients.

Points on this clonotype: What it binds is unknown.

The CDR3 is 14 residues long. V dropped 5 bases and J dropped 2 bases, with 12 bases sitting between them. Germline V CDR1 and CDR2: SGHVS, FNYEAQ. The team produced cDNA through 5'RACE using 10-nucleotide random UMIs. TCRdb re-called the 5' RACE reads with MiXCR, one entry per CDR3 protein. Among 75,000 to 85,000 distinct CDR3 sequences, approximately 17% were seen once, and the ten largest hold 15%. The V gene is TRBV7-6, the J gene TRBJ1-1, with D tentatively TRBD1 (6 bases). The sequence was collected from a woman aged 40 to 49 in good health. The material sequenced was PBMCs. This CDR3 reads CASSPGTPNTEAFF. CDR3 bases: TGTGCCAGCAGCCCCGGGACACCTAACACTGAAGCTTTCTTT. Complete variable domain (other parts from reference TRBV7-6 and TRBJ1-1): GAGVSQSPRYKVTKRGQDVALRCDPISGHVSLYWYRQALGQGPEFLTYFNYEAQQDKSGLPNDRFSAERPEGSISTLTIQRTEQRDSAMYRCASSPGTPNTEAFFGQGTRLTVV.